Sequencing of this T cell receptor beta chain was carried out in a study of radiation and T cells in renal cell carcinoma. Study overall: Nephrectomy followed 15 Gy stereotactic body radiation by 4 weeks. Findings of the study overall: From baseline, blood top tumor clonotypes peaked at 2 weeks post-radiation.

Only in-frame clones appear in the TCRdb table, and some are missing; sequencing was by immunoSEQ multiplex PCR. The repertoire holds 150,000 to 190,000 clones, with approximately 86% as singletons. There are 14 residues in the CDR3. Trimming pared 8 bases from V and 3 bases from J, leaving 17 bases between. Germline CDR1 and CDR2: MNHEY and SVGAGI. In the case of this clone: What it binds is not known.

Stated time point: blood 2 weeks post-SBRT. Treatment denoted: 15 Gy SBRT to primary tumor, nephrectomy 4 weeks later. Serial blood draws occurred at baseline and 2 and 4 weeks post-SBRT. V and J are TRBV6-5 and TRBJ2-7; weak D call: TRBD2 (6 bases). The clonotype comes from a woman between 45 and 65 years old with renal cell carcinoma. The specimen comprised blood, sampled from a patient whose treatment included radiotherapy and nephrectomy. The CDR3 here is CASGPLAFRYEQYF. The CDR3, as DNA: TGTGCCAGCGGCCCCCTAGCGTTCCGCTACGAGCAGTACTTC.